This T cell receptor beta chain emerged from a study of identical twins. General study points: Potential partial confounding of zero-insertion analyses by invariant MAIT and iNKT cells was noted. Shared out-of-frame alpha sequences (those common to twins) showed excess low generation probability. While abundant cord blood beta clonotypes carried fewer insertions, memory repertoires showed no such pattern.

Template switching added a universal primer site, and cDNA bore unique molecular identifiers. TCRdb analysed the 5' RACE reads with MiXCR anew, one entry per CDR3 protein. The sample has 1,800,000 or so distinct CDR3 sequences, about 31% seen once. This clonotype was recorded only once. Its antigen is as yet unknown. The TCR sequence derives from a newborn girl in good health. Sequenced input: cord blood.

The CDR3 is CSASEGQGAYNEQYF. CDR3 in DNA: TGCAGTGCTAGCGAGGGACAGGGAGCCTACAATGAGCAGTACTTC. V usage is TRBV20-1 and J usage is TRBJ2-7, with TRBD1 identical over 9 bases. The CDR3 is 15 residues long. Germline V gene sequence: CDR1 DFQATT, CDR2 SNEGSKA (reference sequence). The V gene end was trimmed by 3 bases and the J gene end by 7 bases; junction bases not matched to a gene: 13.